This T cell receptor beta chain was observed in a study of blood T cells in healthy people across ages (dated by TCRdb to between 2014 and 2017). Regarding the study in general: Template switching captured roughly one uniquely barcoded TCR beta cDNA molecule per two T cells in model experiments. Using deep sequencing normalized with unique cDNA molecular identifiers, the study measured how TCR beta repertoire diversity changes with age. Using the same blood draw, the study looked at two additional independent replicas of 1 million unique cDNA reads for two donors, one aged 18 to 29 and the other aged 80 or older. To avoid experimental bias, donors of different ages were randomly spread across the sequencing lanes. Donors were grouped into four age groups: young (average roughly 17 years), middle-aged (roughly 38), aged (about 60) and long-lived (approximately 81). The research as a whole found: Because donor CMV infection status was unknown, age-related changes in expanded clonotypes were potentially confounded. Bulk unsorted PBMC profiling prevented conclusive comparison of naive and antigen-experienced compartments. Compared with the aged group, more naive CD4+ T cells, fewer expanded clones and increased TCR diversity were shown by the long-lived group, suggesting age selection. There was a strong correlation between observed TCR beta diversity and the percentage of naive T cells measured by flow cytometry. Total diversity estimates from one million sequenced T cells were considered lower bounds and underestimates. Observed TCR beta diversity per million T cells fell roughly linearly with age, and a significant reduction was already apparent by age around 36.

V lost 4 bases and J lost 6 bases; the stretch between them is 23 bases long. The germline V gene (reference sequence) provides CDR1 SGHNT and CDR2 YYREEE. The CDR3 goes from the cysteine to the phenylalanine over 17 residues. Only CDR3 DNA remains: 51 bases, in frame from the first base. In regard to this clonotype: Which antigen it targets is not known. Base qualities are not provided; no much larger clone lies one nucleotide away.

Donors were around 37 systemically healthy Caucasian individuals from Russia aged 6 to 90 years. About 10 milliliters of peripheral blood were collected from each donor into EDTA-treated Vacutainer tubes. Ficoll-Paque density-gradient centrifugation was used to isolate PBMCs, with at least 6.5 million per sample. Total RNA was extracted from PBMCs with Trizol reagent, with at least 6 micrograms obtained per sample. For every donor, flow cytometry on a PBMC aliquot measured the percentage of naive CD45RAhigh/CD27high T cells. Library method: 5' RACE. Sequencing instrument: Illumina HiSeq 2500. A second 7 to 11 cycle PCR used a sample-barcoded 5' primer and a J-beta primer mix. A template-switch 5' adaptor carrying 12 random nucleotides introduced a unique molecular identifier onto each TCR beta cDNA molecule. Each sample yielded at least 3 million CDR3-containing paired-end reads. First-strand cDNA was synthesized from all RNA with the Mint cDNA synthesis kit, primed by a TRBC-specific oligonucleotide. Following uracil-DNA glycosylase treatment, a first 18-cycle PCR with universal primers M1SS and BC2_uni_R was performed on all cDNA. As for the original processing: Each sample was normalized by randomly selecting 1 million high-quality reads, each carrying a distinct molecular identifier. Instead of being binned into consensus sequences, reads that shared molecular identifiers were thrown out. CDR3 identification, clonotype clustering and error correction used MiTCR with a Q25 quality threshold and the strictest error-elimination algorithm. A nonparametric unseen species model with Euler transformation was used to estimate a lower bound on total TCR beta diversity. Starting from the raw public reads, TCRdb applied fastp trimming at Q25, assembled clones with MiXCR and retained in-frame beta chains. One record per CDR3 amino acid sequence lists the most common genes and DNA. It is TCRdb's table, rather than the study itself, that gives the V and J calls and clone size. The sample table lists some 1.4 million distinct CDR3 sequences, roughly 40% of them with a count of one. Of the sample, 7% to 9.5% falls within the top ten clones.

The chain is made from TRBV5-4 and TRBJ2-1; TRBD2 is a possible D gene, resting on 5 matching bases. The clonotype comes from a woman younger than 30 in good health. The sequenced material came from blood. The sequenced DNA is TGTGCCAGCAGCCCTCGGGAAGGAGCAAGACAAGGCAATGAGCAGTTCTTC. Its amino acids are CASSPREGARQGNEQFF.